In its sample, the clone carrying this TCR beta chain was seen many times. Antigen unknown. The record originates from a study of T-cell memory formation after mild COVID-19. Study-level results: Clones which contracted sat mainly in CM and EM if CD4+, and in EMRA if CD8+.

Each CDR3 protein gets one entry after TCRdb re-called the 5' RACE reads with MiXCR. The repertoire holds around 440,000 distinct CDR3 sequences, with around a sixth as singletons. The CDR3 totals 13 residues. Germline CDR1 and CDR2: KGHSH and LQKENI. V was cut by 2 bases and J by 2 bases, with 6 bases left in between. The chain recombines TRBV18 with TRBJ2-5; D gene ambiguous. The receptor was derived from an adult woman who had mild COVID-19 (a few samples of this study predate the infection). Cell type and time point are not known. Sequenced sample: PBMCs or a T cell subset sorted from them (not recorded which). The CDR3 reads CASSPSYQETQYF. CDR3 bases: TGTGCCAGCTCACCAAGCTATCAAGAGACCCAGTACTTC.